The 26 T cell receptor beta chains in this list originate from one sample, sequenced in a study of CD4 T cells in relation to SARS-CoV-2 and coronaviruses. CD4+ T cells from unexposed donors were obtained before the COVID-19 pandemic (2011-2018). CD4+ T cells were isolated from the cells after nine to eleven days of culture. No antigen has been assigned to these receptors. Clones were read by immunoSEQ multiplex PCR, and TCRdb kept only the in-frame ones, dropping some. In the table there are under 20,000 clones, under 80% of which are singletons. The sample was CD4+ T cells from PBMCs, cultured in vitro. The source of these receptors is a human donor in good health.

V is TRBV7-9 and J is TRBJ1-5; weak D call: TRBD1 (5 bases). Trimming took 4 bases from V and 6 from J, leaving 16 bases between them. The CDR3 is 15 residues long. Germline loops: CDR1 SEHNR, CDR2 FQNEAQ (reference sequence). In DNA, the CDR3 is TGTGCCAGCAGCTCCCGGACACCGAGCGGTCAGCCCCAGCATTTT. It yields the protein CASSSRTPSGQPQHF. Variable domain in full (rest from reference TRBV7-9 and TRBJ1-5): DTGVSQNPRHKITKRGQNVTFRCDPISEHNRLYWYRQTLGQGPEFLTYFQNEAQLEKSRLLSDRFSAERPKGSFSTLEIQRTEQGDSAMYLCASSSRTPSGQPQHFGDGTRLSIL.

The chain links TRBV7-9 to TRBJ2-3, with TRBD1 matching over 9 bases. V lost 5 bases to trimming and J lost 6 bases; unmatched junction nucleotides: 6. CDR1 and CDR2 (germline): SEHNR, FQNEAQ (reference sequence). This CDR3 has 14 amino acids. CDR3 nucleotide sequence: TGTGCCAGCAGCCCCGGACAGGGGCAGGATACGCAGTATTTT. Protein sequence: CASSPGQGQDTQYF.

V and J are TRBV27 and TRBJ1-1; tentative D call: TRBD1 (6 bases). The germline CDR1 and CDR2 sequences are MNHEY and SMNVEV (reference sequence). The CDR3 sequence is 14 residues long. V was clipped by 6 bases and J by 1 base, with 12 bases between them. The CDR3 nucleotides read TGTGCCAGCAGGACGGGACACTCGAACACTGAAGCTTTCTTT. It specifies CASRTGHSNTEAFF.

This clone appeared a single time. The CDR3 loop reads CASSIDREGRGQETQYF. The CDR3 region has the DNA TGTGCCAGTAGTATAGATAGAGAGGGCAGGGGGCAAGAGACCCAGTACTTC. The chain combines TRBV19 with TRBJ2-5; TRBD1 agrees at 7 bases. CDR1 is LNHDA, CDR2 SQIVND, per germline (reference sequence). Losses at the gene ends were 0 bases for V and 2 bases for J; bases not matched to a gene: 9. The CDR3 has 17 residues. Variable domain in full (rest from reference TRBV19 and TRBJ2-5): DGGITQSPKYLFRKEGQNVTLSCEQNLNHDAMYWYRQDPGQGLRLIYYSQIVNDFQKGDIAEGYSVSREKKESFPLTVTSAQKNPTAFYLCASSIDREGRGQETQYFGPGTRLLVL.

The rearrangement links TRBV5-1 to TRBJ2-5, with 10 positions matching TRBD1. In germline, CDR1 is SGHRS, CDR2 YFSETQ. J was trimmed by 5 bases and V by 4 bases; bases with no gene match: 8. The CDR3 is made up of 15 amino acids. CDR3 DNA sequence: TGCGCCAGCAGCCCGGGGACAGGGGTCTTTGAGACCCAGTACTTC. It yields the protein CASSPGTGVFETQYF. The variable domain in full, with the rest retrieved from reference TRBV5-1 and TRBJ2-5, is KAGVTQTPRYLIKTRGQQVTLSCSPISGHRSVSWYQQTPGQGLQFLFEYFSETQRNKGNFPGRFSGRQFSNSRSEMNVSTLELGDSALYLCASSPGTGVFETQYFGPGTRLLVL.

V and J are TRBV6-1 and TRBJ2-7; perhaps D is TRBD1 or TRBD2 (5 bases each). V was shortened by 3 bases and J by 3 bases, with 27 bases between the two germline ends. The V gene's germline CDR1 is MNHNS and CDR2 SASEGT. The CDR3 has 19 amino acids. The CDR3 protein is CASSDKGLWRAGSHYEQYF. DNA for the CDR3: TGTGCCAGCAGTGACAAGGGGTTGTGGCGGGCCGGATCCCACTACGAGCAGTACTTC.

The chain recombines TRBV9 with TRBJ1-5; a weak D match, TRBD1 (5 bases). This CDR3 comprises 13 residues. Per the germline V gene, CDR1 is SGDLS and CDR2 is YYNGEE. V dropped 8 bases and J dropped 10 bases, with 19 bases sitting between them. DNA of the CDR3: TGTGCCAGTTCCCGGGGCAGCGTTGGACCCCAGCATTTT. It yields the protein CASSRGSVGPQHF.

This clone was seen a single time. This chain uses TRBV5-4 with TRBJ2-3, with a weak D call TRBD2 (8 bases). Between the trimmed V and J ends, which lost 5 bases and 3 bases, there was a span of 19 bases. Germline CDR1 reads SGHNT; CDR2 reads YYREEE (reference sequence). The CDR3 has 16 amino acids. CDR3 nucleotides: TGTGCCAGCAGGTCACAGGGGACTAGACGAACAGATACGCAGTATTTT. Its translation is CASRSQGTRRTDTQYF.

The rearrangement joins TRBV18 to TRBJ2-3; 9 positions match TRBD2. The length of the CDR3 is 15 residues. Unmatched junction bases numbered 5, after V lost 4 bases and J lost 3 bases. Germline V gene lookup returns CDR1 KGHSH and CDR2 LQKENI. CDR3 sequence: CASSLLGLATDTQYF. The CDR3 DNA follows: TGTGCCAGCTCACTCTTGGGACTAGCAACAGATACGCAGTATTTT.

The V call is TRBV30, the J call TRBJ2-1, with 10 bases fitting TRBD1. Germline CDR1 reads GTSNPN; CDR2 reads SVGIG (reference sequence). This CDR3 is 15 amino acids long. V shed 0 bases, J shed 9 bases, and the junction held 8 bases outside the gene matches. The CDR3 loop is CAWSVGTGVPFEQFF. CDR3 coding DNA: TGTGCCTGGAGTGTTGGGACAGGGGTTCCGTTTGAGCAGTTCTTC.

V is TRBV6-5 and J is TRBJ1-1; weak D call: TRBD1 (5 bases). The CDR3 sequence is 11 residues long. Germline CDR1 is MNHEY and CDR2 is SVGAGI. The V end lost 8 bases, the J end lost 10 bases, and 14 bases lay between the germline ends. This CDR3 is CASGGDGRAFF. Written as DNA, the CDR3 is TGTGCCAGCGGGGGGGACGGACGAGCTTTCTTT.

The chain carries TRBV20-1 and TRBJ2-5, with D perhaps matching TRBD1 or TRBD2 (5 bases each). The CDR3 extends over 14 amino acids. Germline CDR1 DFQATT, CDR2 SNEGSKA (reference sequence). The V and J ends lost 3 bases and 5 bases respectively, with 16 bases between them. Here the CDR3 DNA reads TGCAGTGCTAGTCTCTCGGGGCCCCGGGAGACCCAGTACTTC. This gives the protein CSASLSGPRETQYF.

The rearrangement links TRBV19 to TRBJ2-1; 10 bases fit TRBD2. CDR3 length: 14 amino acids. Losses at the gene ends were 7 bases for V and 7 bases for J; bases not matched to a gene: 7. Germline CDR1 LNHDA, CDR2 SQIVND (reference sequence). In DNA, the CDR3 is TGTGCCAGTACCGGGACTAGCGTGTCAAATGAGCAGTTCTTC. This gives the protein CASTGTSVSNEQFF.

Relative to its sample, this clone is medium-sized. This chain joins TRBV12-3 or TRBV12-4 and TRBJ2-7; 7 bases are a match to TRBD2. The V and J ends lost 6 bases and 9 bases, in that order; junction bases with no gene match: 11. The CDR3 has 13 residues. The CDR3 protein is CASSSGGSLVQYF. CDR3 bases: TGTGCCAGCAGCTCGGGCGGGAGCCTTGTGCAGTACTTC.

This chain uses TRBV5-1 with TRBJ2-5; D is uncertain. CDR1 is SGHRS, CDR2 YFSETQ, per germline. This CDR3 region has 14 residues. With 7 bases removed from V and 1 base from J, the gap between germline ends came to 14 bases. This CDR3 is CASGLLGSQETQYF. CDR3 in DNA: TGCGCCAGCGGCCTACTGGGGTCCCAAGAGACCCAGTACTTC.

The V call is TRBV24-1, the J call TRBJ2-1; D possibly uses TRBD1 or TRBD2 (5 bases each). This CDR3 has 17 amino acids. The germline V and J ends were trimmed by 3 bases and 3 bases, with 17 bases remaining between them. Germline V lookup: CDR1 KGHDR, CDR2 SFDVKD. The CDR3 region has the DNA TGTGCCACCAGTGATCGTGCTTATACGGGGCGCTACAATGAGCAGTTCTTC. This gives the protein CATSDRAYTGRYNEQFF.

The chain uses TRBV4-1 and TRBJ1-1; D is possibly TRBD1 (6 bases). The CDR3 is 13 amino acids. Germline V gene data show CDR1 as MGHRA and CDR2 as YSYEKL. V lost 4 bases, J lost 3 bases, and 9 bases lay in between. The CDR3 loop is CASSLRGDTEAFF. CDR3 in DNA: TGCGCCAGCAGCCTCAGGGGTGACACTGAAGCTTTCTTT.

The rearrangement links TRBV12-3 or TRBV12-4 to TRBJ2-5, with no clear D. This CDR3 is built from 13 residues. V was clipped by 3 bases and J by 3 bases, with 8 bases between them. The CDR3 coding sequence is TGTGCCAGCAGTTTCAGTTGGGAAGAGACCCAGTACTTC. As protein: CASSFSWEETQYF.

The chain employs TRBV2 and TRBJ2-1; unclear D gene. Germline-derived CDR1 and CDR2 are SNHLY and FYNNEI. Deletions cut 3 bases from V and 9 bases from J, with 12 bases between. The CDR3 is 13 amino acids. CDR3: CASSDGSLGEQFF. CDR3 sequence (DNA): TGTGCCAGCAGTGACGGCAGTCTAGGTGAGCAGTTCTTC.

Only a few counts were recorded for this clone. The chain is built from TRBV6-6 and TRBJ2-7; D perhaps matches TRBD2 (5 bases). The CDR3 totals 13 residues. The V end lost 4 bases, the J end lost 0 bases, and 7 bases lay between the germline ends. Germline V gives CDR1 MNHNY, CDR2 SVGAGI (reference sequence). The CDR3 bases are TGTGCCAGCAGTTCCCGGGGCTCCTACGAGCAGTACTTC. Protein product: CASSSRGSYEQYF.

This CDR3 is CASSLIGNEQFF. Written as DNA, the CDR3 is TGTGCCAGCAGCTTAATTGGTAATGAGCAGTTCTTC. The chain uses TRBV7-3 and TRBJ2-1; D gene uncertain. Trimming took 1 base from V and 7 from J, leaving 5 bases between them. CDR3 length: 12 amino acids. Germline CDR1 and CDR2: SGHTA and FQGTGA.

The V gene is TRBV7-9, the J gene TRBJ2-7; 8 nucleotides agree with TRBD1. Trimming cost V 4 bases and J 7 bases; bases outside gene matches: 9. Germline-derived CDR1 and CDR2 are SEHNR and FQNEAQ (reference sequence). This CDR3 has 14 amino acids. The CDR3 loop reads CASSSQTGVIEQYF. CDR3 in DNA: TGTGCCAGCAGCTCACAGACAGGGGTCATAGAGCAGTACTTC.

The rearrangement uses TRBV28 and TRBJ2-1; TRBD1 agrees at 7 bases. V trimming: 2 bases; J trimming: 10 bases; junction bases outside the gene matches: 8. This CDR3 is built from 14 residues. Germline values: CDR1 MDHEN, CDR2 SYDVKM. For the CDR3, the DNA is TGTGCCAGCAGTTTAAAAACAGGGGTTTTAGAGCAGTTCTTC. This translates into CASSLKTGVLEQFF. The full variable domain, in which reference TRBV28 and TRBJ2-1 provide the parts outside the CDR3, is DVKVTQSSRYLVKRTGEKVFLECVQDMDHENMFWYRQDPGLGLRLIYFSYDVKMKEKGDIPEGYSVSREKKERFSLILESASTNQTSMYLCASSLKTGVLEQFFGPGTRLTVL.

This clone showed up just a few times. This sequence joins TRBV9 and TRBJ2-1; D unresolved. Germline CDR1 reads SGDLS; CDR2 reads YYNGEE. V lost 3 bases to trimming and J lost 5 bases, with 15 bases between them. This CDR3 region has 15 residues. CDR3 DNA: TGTGCCAGCAGCGCTCAGGCAGGCCCGAACAATGAGCAGTTCTTC. This gives the protein CASSAQAGPNNEQFF. Full variable domain (rest looked up from reference TRBV9 and TRBJ2-1): DSGVTQTPKHLITATGQRVTLRCSPRSGDLSVYWYQQSLDQGLQFLIQYYNGEERAKGNILERFSAQQFPDLHSELNLSSLELGDSALYFCASSAQAGPNNEQFFGPGTRLTVL.

By its share, this clone is medium-sized. Relative to the germline gene, one junction end is altered; a read error may explain this. V and J are TRBV19 and TRBJ2-2; maybe TRBD2 (7 bases). The length of the CDR3 is 18 residues. Germline values: CDR1 LNHDA, CDR2 SQIVND (reference sequence). The CDR3 DNA reads TGTGCCAGTAGGATAGACGTAGGGGGGGATATCGGCACCGGGGAGCTGTTTTTT. As protein: CASRIDVGGDIGTGELFF.

The V call is TRBV19, the J call TRBJ2-3, with no clear D. The CDR3 is made up of 13 amino acids. Trimming stripped 0 bases from V and 3 bases from J, with 4 bases between. Per germline, CDR1 LNHDA and CDR2 SQIVND (reference sequence). CDR3: CASSIEMTDTQYF. The CDR3 bases are TGTGCCAGTAGTATAGAAATGACAGATACGCAGTATTTT.